One sample yielded the 8 T cell receptor beta chains listed below, sequenced in a study of blood T cell repertoires in COVID-19. The repertoire was sequenced with immunoSEQ multiplex PCR; TCRdb's copy has only in-frame clones and lacks some. The sample includes 80,000 to 100,000 clones, just under 80% seen only once; the top ten take 15% to 20%. The material sequenced was peripheral blood. Receptors were obtained from a human donor in a cohort sampled during active COVID-19.

There are a few counts of this clone. The V and J genes are TRBV2 and TRBJ2-1; perhaps TRBD1 as D (5 bases). V was cut by 5 bases and J by 6 bases, with 17 bases left in between. Germline values: CDR1 SNHLY, CDR2 FYNNEI. This CDR3 has 15 amino acids. The CDR3 nucleotides are TGTGCCAGCAGTACCGACCAGGGCTTTTTCAATGAGCAGTTCTTC. As protein: CASSTDQGFFNEQFF.

The genes are TRBV5-1 and TRBJ2-2, with a possible D match to TRBD1 (6 bases). The ends were cut back, 2 bases at V and 4 bases at J, with 12 bases in the middle. The CDR3 spans 15 residues. CDR1 and CDR2 from the germline V gene are SGHRS and YFSETQ. The CDR3 here is CASSLYAGVTGELFF. The CDR3 nucleotides are TGCGCCAGCAGCTTATATGCAGGGGTCACCGGGGAGCTGTTTTTT.

This clone was observed once. The chain is built from TRBV6-5 and TRBJ1-1; no definite D call. The CDR3 runs 15 residues. Germline loops: CDR1 MNHEY, CDR2 SVGAGI. The V end lost 6 bases, the J end lost 4 bases, and 18 bases lay between the germline ends. In DNA form, the CDR3 reads TGTGCCAGCAGCCTACCACGGGGTGGGTTCACTGAAGCTTTCTTT. This gives the protein CASSLPRGGFTEAFF.

This chain joins TRBV12-5 and TRBJ2-3; TRBD1 matches 10 bases. The germline V gene encodes CDR1 LGHNT and CDR2 FRNRAP. The CDR3 has 16 residues. The V gene end was trimmed by 6 bases and the J gene end by 0 bases; junction bases not matched to a gene: 6. The CDR3 sequence is CASGGGTGVSTDTQYF. For the CDR3, the DNA is TGTGCTAGTGGGGGCGGGACAGGGGTAAGCACAGATACGCAGTATTTT. Together with reference TRBV12-5 and TRBJ2-3, the CDR3 gives the full variable domain: DARVTQTPRHKVTEMGQEVTMRCQPILGHNTVFWYRQTMMQGLELLAYFRNRAPLDDSGMPKDRFSAEMPDATLATLKIQPSEPRDSAVYFCASGGGTGVSTDTQYFGPGTRLTVL.

The genes are TRBV11-2 and TRBJ2-3; D gene unclear. V shed 1 base and J shed 0 bases, with 8 bases lying between them. Germline V gives CDR1 SGHAT, CDR2 FQNNGV. This CDR3 region has 15 residues. CDR3 region: CASSLAVTSTDTQYF. The CDR3 coding sequence is TGTGCCAGCAGCTTAGCGGTAACTAGCACAGATACGCAGTATTTT. Filled out from reference TRBV11-2 and TRBJ2-3, the complete variable domain reads EAGVAQSPRYKIIEKRQSVAFWCNPISGHATLYWYQQILGQGPKLLIQFQNNGVVDDSQLPKDRFSAERLKGVDSTLKIQPAKLEDSAVYLCASSLAVTSTDTQYFGPGTRLTVL.

There are a few counts of this clone. The chain combines TRBV11-2 with TRBJ2-3, with 8 bases identical to TRBD2. The ends lost 3 bases at V and 4 bases at J; junction bases unmatched: 0. Germline loops: CDR1 SGHAT, CDR2 FQNNGV. This CDR3 spans 13 amino acids. This CDR3 reads CASSFSGADTQYF. CDR3 DNA: TGTGCCAGCAGCTTTAGCGGGGCAGATACGCAGTATTTT.

The chain carries TRBV6-5 and TRBJ1-1, with D unclear. Trimming took off 2 bases at V and 4 bases at J, with 11 bases between the two ends. The germline CDR1 and CDR2 sequences are MNHEY and SVGAGI. The CDR3 totals 14 residues. This chain's CDR3 is CASSYEGFGTEAFF. The CDR3 coding sequence is TGTGCCAGCAGTTACGAGGGTTTCGGCACTGAAGCTTTCTTT.

This sequence joins TRBV4-1 and TRBJ2-2; 11 bases are a match to TRBD2. V shed 6 bases and J 1 base; nucleotides not matched to a gene: 1. The CDR3 runs 15 residues. Germline V gene lookup returns CDR1 MGHRA and CDR2 YSYEKL. CDR3: CASSLAGGNTGELFF. The DNA of the CDR3 is TGCGCCAGCAGTCTAGCGGGGGGGAACACCGGGGAGCTGTTTTTT.